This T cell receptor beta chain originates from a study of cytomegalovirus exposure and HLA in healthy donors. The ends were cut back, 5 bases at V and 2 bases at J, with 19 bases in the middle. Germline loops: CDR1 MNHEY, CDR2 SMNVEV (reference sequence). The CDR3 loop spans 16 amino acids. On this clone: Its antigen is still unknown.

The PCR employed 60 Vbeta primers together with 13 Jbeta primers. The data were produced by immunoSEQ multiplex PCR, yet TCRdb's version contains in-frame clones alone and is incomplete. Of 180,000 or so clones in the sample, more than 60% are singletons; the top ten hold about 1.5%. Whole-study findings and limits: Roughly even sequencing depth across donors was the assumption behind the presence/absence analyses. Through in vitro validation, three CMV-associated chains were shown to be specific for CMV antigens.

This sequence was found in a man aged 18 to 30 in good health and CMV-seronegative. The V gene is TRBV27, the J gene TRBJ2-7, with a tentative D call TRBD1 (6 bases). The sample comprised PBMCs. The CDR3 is CASSMALGTLPYEQYF. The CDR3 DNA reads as TGTGCCAGCAGTATGGCTCTCGGGACACTACCCTACGAGCAGTACTTC.